These T cell receptor beta chains were read from a single sample in a study of T-cell reconstitution after alpha-beta-depleted transplantation in children. TCRdb ran MiXCR on the PCR reads and lists one entry per CDR3 protein. The sample records roughly 570,000 distinct CDR3 sequences, over 20% being singletons. Sequences were derived from PBMCs, sampled before TCRalphabeta/CD19-depleted stem cell transplant. Every receptor here comes from a boy younger than two with Wiskott-Aldrich syndrome, due to receive a stem cell transplant. Both conserved end residues are part of each CDR3.

V: TRBV3-1
length: 16
CDR3: CASSPPGTSLTDTQYF

V: TRBV5-5
length: 14
CDR3: CPSSFGTNSYEQYF

V: TRBV5-4
length: 12
CDR3: CASSSGVLGYTF

V: TRBV28
length: 12
CDR3: CASTSPPNEQFF

V: TRBV11-1
length: 15
CDR3: CASSLEGLLGYEQYF

V: TRBV6-1
length: 15
CDR3: CASSPPGTGVGEQYF

V: TRBV7-2
length: 15
CDR3: CASSLGTRGNQPQHF

V: TRBV5-1
length: 15
CDR3: CASSLEGQAASPLHF

V: TRBV12-3/TRBV12-4
length: 16
CDR3: CASSLRRTGVSGELFF

V: TRBV11-2
length: 14
CDR3: CASSFTGRTDTQYF

V: TRBV20-1
length: 14
CDR3: CSARNAGGTDTQYF

V: TRBV12-3/TRBV12-4
length: 13
CDR3: CASRDDARNEQFF

V: TRBV15
length: 15
CDR3: CATSEDKPGANVLTF

V: TRBV27
length: 16
CDR3: CASSSHRGEVNTEAFF

V: TRBV10-3
length: 16
CDR3: CAISESLDLGQETQYF

V: TRBV20-1
length: 15
CDR3: CSASRLAGASDTQYF

V: TRBV5-1
length: 17
CDR3: CASSLALLREVGNIQYF

V: TRBV28
length: 17
CDR3: CASSPWDGSSGANVLTF

V: TRBV4-1
length: 15
CDR3: CASSQVLAGVYEQFF

V: TRBV11-2
length: 15
CDR3: CASSLGRNGASPLHF

V: TRBV6-5
length: 15
CDR3: CASSYDGRAGETQYF

V: TRBV10-3
length: 12
CDR3: CAISVSANEQFF

V: TRBV4-1
length: 14
CDR3: CASSQVPGGNEQFF

V: TRBV5-1
length: 15
CDR3: CASSLGVSMNTEAFF

V: TRBV10-3
length: 17
CDR3: CAISETRGLAVTDTQYF

V: TRBV15
length: 15
CDR3: CATSRRVRSGYEQYF

V: TRBV4-1
length: 16
CDR3: CASSQTQIAGAYEQYF

V: TRBV7-9
length: 14
CDR3: CASSLRTGDYGYTF

V: TRBV11-2
length: 16
CDR3: CASSSGLAGAADTQYF

V: TRBV27
length: 18
CDR3: CASINQLAGGPGSYEQYF

V: TRBV27
length: 14
CDR3: CASSWLAGVETQYF

V: TRBV20-1
length: 17
CDR3: CSARGPLLAGGANEQFF

V: TRBV10-2
length: 15
CDR3: CASRSSGYSYNEQFF

V: TRBV5-4
length: 15
CDR3: CASSSATGGTGELFF

V: TRBV5-1
length: 15
CDR3: CASSRGLAVQETQYF

V: TRBV10-1
length: 16
CDR3: CASSDDREGSTDTQYF

V: TRBV29-1
length: 13
CDR3: CSVAGLAGAEQYF

V: TRBV5-1
length: 13
CDR3: CASSLQFGGEAFF

V: TRBV3-1
length: 14
CDR3: CASSRLGVRETQYF

V: TRBV6-1
length: 15
CDR3: CASSRRTGMMDTQYF